One T cell receptor (beta chain) is described in this entry. What it recognizes is unknown. Assay: immunoSEQ multiplex PCR; the TCRdb copy retains only in-frame clones and omits some. The sample contains tens of thousands of clones, around 79% of which appear only once. Patients with chemo-refractory metastatic non-small-cell lung cancer received focal radiation plus CTLA-4 blockade with ipilimumab. The data stem from a study of radiotherapy plus CTLA-4 blockade in lung cancer. Overall study: Disease control was seen in about 30% of patients, objective responses in 15% to 20%. Study-wide results and limits: TCR clones originating in tumors grew in number in blood after radiotherapy plus ipilimumab. The authors reported that early blood T cell clone dynamics, with interferon-beta, best predicted response.

This CDR3 region has 15 residues. Germline V gene lookup returns CDR1 SGHNT and CDR2 YYREEE (reference sequence). V was trimmed by 3 bases and J by 18 bases, leaving 25 bases between them. Sample: peripheral blood, taken from a patient treated with radiotherapy plus ipilimumab. The TCR sequence derives from a human donor with non-small cell lung cancer who had a complete response to radiotherapy plus ipilimumab. The gene calls are TRBV5-4 and TRBJ1-6, with D possibly matching TRBD1 (6 bases). The CDR3 bases are TGTGCCAGCAGCTCGCAGGGGAAACGTGGAACCGCTACCCACTTT. This encodes CASSSQGKRGTATHF. Combining the CDR3 with reference TRBV5-4 and TRBJ1-6 gives the whole variable domain ETGVTQSPTHLIKTRGQQVTLRCSSQSGHNTVSWYQQALGQGPQFIFQYYREEENGRGNFPPRFSGLQFPNYSSELNVNALELDDSALYLCASSSQGKRGTATHFGNGTRLTVT.